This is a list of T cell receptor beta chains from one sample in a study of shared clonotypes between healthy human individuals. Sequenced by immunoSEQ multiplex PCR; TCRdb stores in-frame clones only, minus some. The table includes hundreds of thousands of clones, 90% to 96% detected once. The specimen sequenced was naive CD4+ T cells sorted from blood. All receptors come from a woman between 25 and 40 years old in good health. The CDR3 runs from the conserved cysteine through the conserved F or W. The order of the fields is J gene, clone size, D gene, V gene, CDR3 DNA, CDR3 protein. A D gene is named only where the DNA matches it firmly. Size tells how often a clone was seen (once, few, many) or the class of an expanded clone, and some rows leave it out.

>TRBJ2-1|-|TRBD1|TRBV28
TGTGCCACCGCCTCAGGGGGCGCCTCCTACAATGAGCAGTTCTTC
CATASGGASYNEQFF
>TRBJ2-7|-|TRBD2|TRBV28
TGTGCCAGCAGTTCCGTGGGACAGAGGACCGGGACTAGCGGGAACGAGCAGTACTTC
CASSSVGQRTGTSGNEQYF
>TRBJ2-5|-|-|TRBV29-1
TGCAGCTCCTACAGGGTACCTCAAGAGACCCAGTACTTC
CSSYRVPQETQYF
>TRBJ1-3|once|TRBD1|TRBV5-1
TGCGCCAGCAGCTTGGCGGGACAGGGCCGAAACACCATATATTTT
CASSLAGQGRNTIYF
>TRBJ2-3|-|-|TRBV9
TGTGCCAGCAGCGTAGGAGTGGGCGGGACAGATACGCAGTATTTT
CASSVGVGGTDTQYF
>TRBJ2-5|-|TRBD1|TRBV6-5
TGTGCCAGCAGCCCACGGGACAGGGTAGAGACCCAGTACTTC
CASSPRDRVETQYF
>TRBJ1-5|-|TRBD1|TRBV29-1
TGCAGCGTTGCAGGGGGCCGAAATAGCAATCAGCCCCAGCATTTT
CSVAGGRNSNQPQHF
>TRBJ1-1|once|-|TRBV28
TGTGCCAGCAAGCTGACAGGCAGGGAAGCTTTCTTT
CASKLTGREAFF
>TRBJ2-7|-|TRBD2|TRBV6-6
TGTGCCAGCAGCATCGGGACTAGCGGGAGTAGGTACGAGCAGTACTTC
CASSIGTSGSRYEQYF
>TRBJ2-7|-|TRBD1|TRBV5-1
TGCGCCAGCAGCCCGTACTGGACAGGGAGCTCCTACGAGCAGTACTTC
CASSPYWTGSSYEQYF
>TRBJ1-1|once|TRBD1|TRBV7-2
TGTGCCAGCAGCCGGGACAGTAACATGAACACTGAAGCTTTCTTT
CASSRDSNMNTEAFF
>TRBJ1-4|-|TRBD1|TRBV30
TGTGCCTGGAGGGCACAGGGGGCGGTTGAAAAACTGTTTTTT
CAWRAQGAVEKLFF
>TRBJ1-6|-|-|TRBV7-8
TGTGCCAGCAGCCCATTCGACAGCCAAAATTCACCCCTCCACTTT
CASSPFDSQNSPLHF
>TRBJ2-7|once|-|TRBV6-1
TGTGCCAGCGACTCCGGGACATCGAGCTCCTACGAGCAGTACTTC
CASDSGTSSSYEQYF
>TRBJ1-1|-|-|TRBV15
TGTGCCACCAGCAGAACTCAGGGTTGGGAGCCTGAAGCTTTCTTT
CATSRTQGWEPEAFF
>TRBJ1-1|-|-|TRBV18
TGTGCCAGCTCACCACTATCGACAGAGAACACTGAAGCTTTCTTT
CASSPLSTENTEAFF
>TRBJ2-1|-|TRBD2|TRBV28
TGTGCCAGCAGTGGGGGACTAGCGGGAGCGGGCGGGATAAATGAGCAGTTCTTC
CASSGGLAGAGGINEQFF
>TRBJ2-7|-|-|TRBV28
TGTGCCAGCAGTTTTAGGAGCGTAGCTCCTTTCGGCGAGCAGTACTTC
CASSFRSVAPFGEQYF
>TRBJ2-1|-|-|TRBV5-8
TGTGCCAGCAGCTTGTACACCATTCTCTACAATGAGCAGTTCTTC
CASSLYTILYNEQFF
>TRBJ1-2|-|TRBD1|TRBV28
TGTGCCAGCAGTTTGGACAGGGGGCTTTATGGCTACACCTTC
CASSLDRGLYGYTF
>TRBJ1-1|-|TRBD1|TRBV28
TGTGCCAGCATCCCGGGACAGGGGTCTGAAGCTTTCTTT
CASIPGQGSEAFF
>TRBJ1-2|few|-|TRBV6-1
TGTGCCAGCAGTGCTCAGGGGAACTATGGCTACACCTTC
CASSAQGNYGYTF
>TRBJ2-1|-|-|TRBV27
TGTGCCAGCAGAAAGGGACCCAACTCGCAGTTCTTC
CASRKGPNSQFF
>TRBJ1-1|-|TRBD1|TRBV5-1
TGCGCCAGCAGTCAAAGGCAGGGGGCTACTCCTGAAGCTTTCTTT
CASSQRQGATPEAFF
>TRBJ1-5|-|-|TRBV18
TGTGCCAGCTCGGCACGGAGGGAGTACAATCAGCCCCAGCATTTT
CASSARREYNQPQHF
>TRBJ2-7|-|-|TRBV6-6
TGTGCCAGCAGGCCCCCGGGACCAACCTACGAGCAGTACTTC
CASRPPGPTYEQYF
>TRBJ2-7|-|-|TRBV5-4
TGTGCCAGCAGCTTGGACAGACGCGTCGGCGAGCAGTACTTC
CASSLDRRVGEQYF
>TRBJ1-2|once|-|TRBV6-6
TGTGCCAGCAGTTACTCTGCACAGGTCTATGGCTACACCTTC
CASSYSAQVYGYTF
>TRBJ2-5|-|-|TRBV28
TGTGCCAGCAGGGGAGGGGGGACGCAAGAGACCCAGTACTTC
CASRGGGTQETQYF
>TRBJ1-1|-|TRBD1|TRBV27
TGTGCCAGCAGATTACTGACAGGGGTCTCTGAAGCTTTCTTT
CASRLLTGVSEAFF
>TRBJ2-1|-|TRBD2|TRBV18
TGTGCCAGCTCACTGGGACTAGCGGACTACAATGAGCAGTTCTTC
CASSLGLADYNEQFF
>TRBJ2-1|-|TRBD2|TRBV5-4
TGTGCCAGCAGCCCCAGCGGGAGGATGTTCAATGAGCAGTTCTTC
CASSPSGRMFNEQFF
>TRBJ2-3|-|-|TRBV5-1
TGCGCCAGCACCCAGCGGACCGGGAGCACAGATACGCAGTATTTT
CASTQRTGSTDTQYF
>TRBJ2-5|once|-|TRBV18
TGTGCCAGCTCACCACCCATACGGGGCGCGTCAGAGACCCAGTACTTC
CASSPPIRGASETQYF
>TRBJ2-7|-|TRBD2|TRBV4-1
TGCGCCAGCAGCCAAGATAGGCTAGCGGGCCGCCACGAGCAGTACTTC
CASSQDRLAGRHEQYF
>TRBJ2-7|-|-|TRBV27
TGTGCCAGCAGTTTTCAGGGGGGCCCATACGAGCAGTACTTC
CASSFQGGPYEQYF
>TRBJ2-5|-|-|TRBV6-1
TGTGCCAGCAGTGAGATAGGACAGACCCAGTACTTC
CASSEIGQTQYF
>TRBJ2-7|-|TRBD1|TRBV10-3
TGTGCCATCAGTGAAGTGACAGGGGGATCCTACGAGCAGTACTTC
CAISEVTGGSYEQYF
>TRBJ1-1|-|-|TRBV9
TGTGCCAGCAGCGGCGGGACTCCTGAAGCTTTCTTT
CASSGGTPEAFF
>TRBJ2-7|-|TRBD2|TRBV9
TGTGCCAGCAGCGTAGGGGCGGGAGTCTGGGAGCAGTACTTC
CASSVGAGVWEQYF
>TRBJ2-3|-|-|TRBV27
TGTGCCAGCAGTCACGGGAGCACAGATACGCAGTATTTT
CASSHGSTDTQYF
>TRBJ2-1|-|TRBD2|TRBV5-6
TGTGCCAGCAGCTTGGCCGGCTCGGGAGGGCCCGAGTTCTTC
CASSLAGSGGPEFF
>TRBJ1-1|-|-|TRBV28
TGTGCCAGCAGTTTGGGGGTACAGGGATCGAACACTGAAGCTTTCTTT
CASSLGVQGSNTEAFF
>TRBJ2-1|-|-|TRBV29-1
TGCAGCGGGGTTGGATACAATGAGCAGTTCTTC
CSGVGYNEQFF
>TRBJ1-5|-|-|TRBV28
TGTGCCAGCAGTTCTGGTCCCGGGACCTGGACGGGGAATAGCAATCAGCCCCAGCATTTT
CASSSGPGTWTGNSNQPQHF
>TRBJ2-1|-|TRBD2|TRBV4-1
TGCGCCAGCAGCCAAGGAGGACTAGCGGGAGGCAGCTCCTACAATGAGCAGTTCTTC
CASSQGGLAGGSSYNEQFF
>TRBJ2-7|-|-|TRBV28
TGTGCCAGCAGTCCTTCCGGGACCCTACTCCACGAGCAGTACTTC
CASSPSGTLLHEQYF
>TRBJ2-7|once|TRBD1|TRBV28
TGTGCCAGCAGGAATGGACAGGGTGATATCTACGAGCAGTACTTC
CASRNGQGDIYEQYF
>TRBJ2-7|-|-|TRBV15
TGTGCCACCAGCAGAGAACAGGGCGAGCAGTACTTC
CATSREQGEQYF
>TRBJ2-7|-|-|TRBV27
TGTGCCAGCAGTTCCCGGACAGATGGGGAGGAGCAGTACTTC
CASSSRTDGEEQYF
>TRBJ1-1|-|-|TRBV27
TGTGCCAGCAGCCGTCAGGGGCCGGCTGAAGCTTTCTTT
CASSRQGPAEAFF
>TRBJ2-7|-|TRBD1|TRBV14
TGTGCCAGCAGCGTCCGTGGGACAGGGGCTCGCGAGCAGTACTTC
CASSVRGTGAREQYF
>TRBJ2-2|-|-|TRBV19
TGTGCCAGTAGTATTCGACAGAACACCGGGGAGCTGTTTTTT
CASSIRQNTGELFF
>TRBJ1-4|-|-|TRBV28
TGTGCCAGCAGCCCAGAGGGGGGCCATGAAAAACTGTTTTTT
CASSPEGGHEKLFF
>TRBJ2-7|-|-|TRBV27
TGTGCCAGCAGTTTCGGTGCCAGAACCTACGAGCAGTACTTC
CASSFGARTYEQYF